Only a few counts were recorded for the clone carrying this T cell receptor beta chain. Its matching antigen is unknown. Amplified TCR beta CDR3 regions came from RNA transcripts. HTBI primers were used for first-round RT-PCR of the TCR CDR3. TCRdb reanalysed the multiplex PCR reads using MiXCR and keeps one entry per CDR3 protein. The sample holds around 200,000 distinct CDR3 sequences, 18% seen once. These data are taken from a study of T cells in Graves' hyperthyroidism and ophthalmopathy. Study results and limitations: Progression to ophthalmopathy was predicted a median of approximately 6.4 months early.

The CDR3 runs 15 residues. Per the germline V gene, CDR1 is KGHSH and CDR2 is LQKENI. The germline V and J ends were trimmed by 6 bases and 1 base, with 12 bases remaining between them. The chain joins TRBV18 to TRBJ2-2, with a tentative D call TRBD1 (5 bases). Sequencing was done on a sample of blood. This receptor was taken from a man between 40 and 49 years old with Graves' hyperthyroidism. The CDR3 DNA reads TGTGCCAGCTCGCCCAGGGATGGGAACACCGGGGAGCTGTTTTTT. Its translation is CASSPRDGNTGELFF.